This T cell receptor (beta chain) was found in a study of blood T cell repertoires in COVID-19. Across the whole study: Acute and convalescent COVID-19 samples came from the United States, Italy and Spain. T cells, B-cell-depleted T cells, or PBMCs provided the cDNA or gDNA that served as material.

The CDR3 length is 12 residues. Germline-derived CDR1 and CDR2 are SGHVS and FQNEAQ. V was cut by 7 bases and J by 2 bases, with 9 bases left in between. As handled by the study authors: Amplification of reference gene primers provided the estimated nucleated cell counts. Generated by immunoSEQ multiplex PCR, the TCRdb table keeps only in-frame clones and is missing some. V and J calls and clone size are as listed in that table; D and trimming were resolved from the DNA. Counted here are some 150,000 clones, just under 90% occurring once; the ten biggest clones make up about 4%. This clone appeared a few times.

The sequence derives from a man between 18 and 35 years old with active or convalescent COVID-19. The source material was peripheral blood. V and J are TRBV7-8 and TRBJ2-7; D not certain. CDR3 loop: CASMGVAYEQYF. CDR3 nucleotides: TGTGCCAGCATGGGCGTAGCCTACGAGCAGTACTTC.